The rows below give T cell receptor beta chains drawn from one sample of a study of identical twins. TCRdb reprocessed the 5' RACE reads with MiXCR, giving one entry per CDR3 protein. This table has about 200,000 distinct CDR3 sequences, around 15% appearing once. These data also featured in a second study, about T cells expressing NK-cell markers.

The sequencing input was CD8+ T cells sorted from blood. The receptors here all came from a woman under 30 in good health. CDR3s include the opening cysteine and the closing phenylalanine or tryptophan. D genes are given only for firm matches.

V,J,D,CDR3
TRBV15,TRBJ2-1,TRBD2,CATSGGGLEGNEQFF
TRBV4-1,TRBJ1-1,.,CASSQGPGTEAFF
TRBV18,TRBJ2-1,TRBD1,CASSPDRDRHTKNEQFF
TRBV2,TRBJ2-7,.,CASSEWTTLGEQYF
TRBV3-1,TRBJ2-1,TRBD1,CASSPLRQGIDNEQFF
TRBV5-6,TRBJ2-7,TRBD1,CASWGTGLAEQYF
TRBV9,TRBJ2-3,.,CASSGGPDTQYF
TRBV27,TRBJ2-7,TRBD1,CASRTGNEQYF
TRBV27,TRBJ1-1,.,CASSLMGGLNTEAFF
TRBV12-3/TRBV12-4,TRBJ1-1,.,CASAGANTEAFF
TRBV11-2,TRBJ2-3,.,CASSLLLQGEDSDTQYF
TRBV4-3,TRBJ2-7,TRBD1,CASSQEQGAVYEQYF
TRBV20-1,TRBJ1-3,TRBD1,CSAREGTMGRASDYRGSGNTIYF
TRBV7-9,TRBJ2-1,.,CASSLQVRNEQFF
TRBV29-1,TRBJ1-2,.,CSGGGSFYGYTF
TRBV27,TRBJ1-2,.,CASSPRGRHAGYGYTF
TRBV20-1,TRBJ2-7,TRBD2,CSARLAGYEQYF
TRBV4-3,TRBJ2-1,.,CASSQWDNEQFF
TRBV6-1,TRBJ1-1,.,CASRLKGTSRTEAFF
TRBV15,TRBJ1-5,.,CATSRESQNQPQHF
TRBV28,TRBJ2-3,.,CASSFGGRGTDTQYF
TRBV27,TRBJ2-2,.,CASSLGLINTGELFF
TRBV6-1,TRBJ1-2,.,CASSVGEGGYGYTF
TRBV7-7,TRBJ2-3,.,CASSLFPGTDTQYF